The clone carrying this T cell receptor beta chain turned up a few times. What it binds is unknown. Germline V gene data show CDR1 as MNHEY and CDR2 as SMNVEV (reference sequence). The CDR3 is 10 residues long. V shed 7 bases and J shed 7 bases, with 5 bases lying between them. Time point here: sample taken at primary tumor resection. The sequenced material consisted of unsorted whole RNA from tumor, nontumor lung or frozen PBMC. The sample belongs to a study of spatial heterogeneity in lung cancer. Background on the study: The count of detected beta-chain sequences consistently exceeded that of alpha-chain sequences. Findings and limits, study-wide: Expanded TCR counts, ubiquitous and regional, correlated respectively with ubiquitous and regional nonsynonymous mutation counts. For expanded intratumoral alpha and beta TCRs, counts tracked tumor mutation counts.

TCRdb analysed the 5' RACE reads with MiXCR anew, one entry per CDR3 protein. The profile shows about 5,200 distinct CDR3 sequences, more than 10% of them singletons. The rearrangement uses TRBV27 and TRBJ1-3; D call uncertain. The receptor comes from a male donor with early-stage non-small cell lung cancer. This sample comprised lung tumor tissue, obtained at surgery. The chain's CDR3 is CASTSNTIYF. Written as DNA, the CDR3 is TGTGCCAGCACCTCTAACACCATATATTTT.